This passage covers 2 T cell receptor beta chains from one sample sequenced in a study of spatial heterogeneity in lung cancer. TCRdb reprocessed the 5' RACE reads with MiXCR, giving one entry per CDR3 protein. The sample contains tens of thousands of distinct CDR3 sequences, 7% to 9% of which appear only once. Time point noted: sample taken at primary tumor resection. No cell sorting; template was whole RNA from tumor, lung tissue or PBMC. This specimen was PBMCs, taken at surgery. The receptor source for this set is a male donor with early-stage non-small cell lung cancer.

Many counts were recorded for this clonotype. The chain links TRBV4-3 to TRBJ2-7; 9 positions agree with TRBD1. This CDR3 contains 15 residues. V was clipped by 3 bases and J by 0 bases; unmatched bases: 3. Germline CDR1 LGHNA, CDR2 YSLEER. The CDR3 here is CASSQDRGLSYEQYF. CDR3 DNA: TGCGCCAGCAGCCAGGACAGGGGACTCTCCTACGAGCAGTACTTC.

This clonotype was found a few times. The chain couples TRBV5-1 to TRBJ2-1; D unclear. V gave up 0 bases and J gave up 0 bases, with 7 bases separating them. The CDR3 loop spans 15 amino acids. Germline V CDR1 and CDR2: SGHRS, YFSETQ. CDR3: CASSLVRASYNEQFF. In nucleotides, the CDR3 is TGCGCCAGCAGCTTGGTACGGGCCTCCTACAATGAGCAGTTCTTC.